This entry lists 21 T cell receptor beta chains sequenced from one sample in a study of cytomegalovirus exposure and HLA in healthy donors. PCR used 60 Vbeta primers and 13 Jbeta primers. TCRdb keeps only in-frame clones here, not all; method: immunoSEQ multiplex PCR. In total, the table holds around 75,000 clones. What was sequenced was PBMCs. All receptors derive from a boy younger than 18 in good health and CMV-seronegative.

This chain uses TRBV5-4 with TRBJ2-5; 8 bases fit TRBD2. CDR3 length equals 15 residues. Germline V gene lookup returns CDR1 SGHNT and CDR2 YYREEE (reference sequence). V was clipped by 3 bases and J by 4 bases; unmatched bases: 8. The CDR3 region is CASSSRAGGIETQYF. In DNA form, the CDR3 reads TGTGCCAGCAGCTCGCGGGCGGGAGGTATAGAGACCCAGTACTTC.

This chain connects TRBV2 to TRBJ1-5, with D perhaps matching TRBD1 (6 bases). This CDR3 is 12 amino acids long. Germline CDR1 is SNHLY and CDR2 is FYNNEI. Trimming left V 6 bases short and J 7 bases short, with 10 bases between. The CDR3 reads CASRTGGQPQHF. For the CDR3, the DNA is TGTGCCAGCAGGACGGGGGGCCAGCCCCAGCATTTT.

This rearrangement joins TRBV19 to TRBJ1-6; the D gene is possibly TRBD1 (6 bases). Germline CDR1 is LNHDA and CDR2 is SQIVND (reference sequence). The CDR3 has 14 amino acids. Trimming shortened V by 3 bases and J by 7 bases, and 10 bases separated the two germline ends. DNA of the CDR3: TGTGCCAGTAGTATGATAAGGGGGAATTCACCCCTCCACTTT. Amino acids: CASSMIRGNSPLHF.

The CDR3: CASDPGLSNQPQHF. CDR3 DNA: TGTGCTAGTGACCCAGGTCTTAGCAATCAGCCCCAGCATTTT. The V call is TRBV12-5, the J call TRBJ1-5, with D uncertain. This CDR3 region has 14 residues. Trimming stripped 7 bases from V and 0 bases from J, with 10 bases between. Germline CDR1 reads LGHNT; CDR2 reads FRNRAP.

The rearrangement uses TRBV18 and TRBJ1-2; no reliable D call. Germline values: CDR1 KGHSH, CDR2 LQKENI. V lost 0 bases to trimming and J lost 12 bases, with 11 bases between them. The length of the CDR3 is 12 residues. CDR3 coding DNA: TGTGCCAGCTCACCACCGGGTGGGAGAAACACCTTC. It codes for CASSPPGGRNTF.

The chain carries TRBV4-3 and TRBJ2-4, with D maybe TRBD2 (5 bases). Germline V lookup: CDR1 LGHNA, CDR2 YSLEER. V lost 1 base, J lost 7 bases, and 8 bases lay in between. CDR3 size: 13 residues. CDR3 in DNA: TGCGCCAGCAGCCAAGTTGGCGGGAACATTCAGTACTTC. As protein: CASSQVGGNIQYF.

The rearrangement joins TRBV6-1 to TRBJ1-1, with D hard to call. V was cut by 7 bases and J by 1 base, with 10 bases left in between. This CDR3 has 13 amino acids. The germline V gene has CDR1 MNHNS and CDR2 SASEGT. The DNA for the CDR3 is TGTGCCAGCATCCAAGGGAGGAACACTGAAGCTTTCTTT. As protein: CASIQGRNTEAFF.

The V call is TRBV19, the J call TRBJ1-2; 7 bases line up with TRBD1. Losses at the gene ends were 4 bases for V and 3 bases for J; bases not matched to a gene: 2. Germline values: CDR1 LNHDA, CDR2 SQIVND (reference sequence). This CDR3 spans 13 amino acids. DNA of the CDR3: TGTGCCAGTAGTAACGACAGGGACTATGGCTACACCTTC. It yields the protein CASSNDRDYGYTF. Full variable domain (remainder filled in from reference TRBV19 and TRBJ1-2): DGGITQSPKYLFRKEGQNVTLSCEQNLNHDAMYWYRQDPGQGLRLIYYSQIVNDFQKGDIAEGYSVSREKKESFPLTVTSAQKNPTAFYLCASSNDRDYGYTFGSGTRLTVV.

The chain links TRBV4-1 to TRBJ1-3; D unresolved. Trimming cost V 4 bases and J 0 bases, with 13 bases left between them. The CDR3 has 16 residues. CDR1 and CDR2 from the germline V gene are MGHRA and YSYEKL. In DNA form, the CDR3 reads TGCGCCAGCAGCCGAATAACAGCCTTCTCTGGAAACACCATATATTTT. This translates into CASSRITAFSGNTIYF.

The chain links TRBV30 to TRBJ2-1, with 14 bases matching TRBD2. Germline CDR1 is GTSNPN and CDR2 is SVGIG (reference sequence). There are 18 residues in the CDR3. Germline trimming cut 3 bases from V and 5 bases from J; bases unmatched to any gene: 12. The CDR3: CAWRTLLTSGGADNEQFF. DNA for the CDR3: TGTGCCTGGAGGACCCTCTTGACTAGCGGGGGGGCCGACAATGAGCAGTTCTTC.

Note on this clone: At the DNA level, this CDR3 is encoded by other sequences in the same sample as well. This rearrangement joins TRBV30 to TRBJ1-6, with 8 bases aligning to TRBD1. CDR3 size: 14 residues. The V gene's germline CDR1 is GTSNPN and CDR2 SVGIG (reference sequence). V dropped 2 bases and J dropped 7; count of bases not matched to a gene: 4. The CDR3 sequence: CAWSPGQGNSPLHF. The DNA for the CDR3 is TGTGCCTGGAGTCCCGGACAGGGCAATTCACCCCTCCACTTT.

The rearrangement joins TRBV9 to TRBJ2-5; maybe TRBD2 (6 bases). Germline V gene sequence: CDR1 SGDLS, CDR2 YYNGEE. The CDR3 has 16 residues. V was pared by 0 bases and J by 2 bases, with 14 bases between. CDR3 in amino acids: CASSVGDPGRQETQYF. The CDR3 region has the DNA TGTGCCAGCAGCGTAGGGGACCCTGGGAGGCAAGAGACCCAGTACTTC.

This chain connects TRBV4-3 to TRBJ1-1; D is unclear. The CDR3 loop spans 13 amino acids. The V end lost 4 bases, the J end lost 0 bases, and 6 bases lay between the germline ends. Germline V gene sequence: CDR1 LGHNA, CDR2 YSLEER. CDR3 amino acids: CASSLTLNTEAFF. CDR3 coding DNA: TGCGCCAGCAGCCTGACATTGAACACTGAAGCTTTCTTT.

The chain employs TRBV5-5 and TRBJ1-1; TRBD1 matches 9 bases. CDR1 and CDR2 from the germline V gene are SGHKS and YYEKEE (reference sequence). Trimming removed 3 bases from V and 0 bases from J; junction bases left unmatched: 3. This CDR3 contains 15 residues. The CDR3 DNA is TGTGCCAGCAGCTGGACAGGGGCTATGAACACTGAAGCTTTCTTT. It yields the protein CASSWTGAMNTEAFF.

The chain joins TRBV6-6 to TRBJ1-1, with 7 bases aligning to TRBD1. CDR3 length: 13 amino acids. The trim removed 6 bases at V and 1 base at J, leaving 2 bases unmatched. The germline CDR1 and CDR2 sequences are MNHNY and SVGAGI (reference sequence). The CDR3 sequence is CASRGTANTEAFF. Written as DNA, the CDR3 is TGTGCCAGCAGGGGGACAGCGAACACTGAAGCTTTCTTT.

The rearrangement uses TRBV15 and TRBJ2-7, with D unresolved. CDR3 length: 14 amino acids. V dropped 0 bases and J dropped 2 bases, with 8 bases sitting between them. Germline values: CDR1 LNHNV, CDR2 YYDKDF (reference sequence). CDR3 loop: CATSRDPLAYEQYF. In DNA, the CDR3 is TGTGCCACCAGCAGAGATCCACTGGCCTACGAGCAGTACTTC. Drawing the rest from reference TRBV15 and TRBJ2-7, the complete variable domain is DAMVIQNPRYQVTQFGKPVTLSCSQTLNHNVMYWYQQKSSQAPKLLFHYYDKDFNNEADTPDNFQSRRPNTSFCFLDIRSPGLGDTAMYLCATSRDPLAYEQYFGPGTRLTVT.

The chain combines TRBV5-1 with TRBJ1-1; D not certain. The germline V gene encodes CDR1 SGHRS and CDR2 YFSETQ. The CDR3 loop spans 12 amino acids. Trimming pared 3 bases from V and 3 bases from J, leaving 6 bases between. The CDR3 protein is CASSSDYTEAFF. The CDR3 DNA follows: TGCGCCAGCAGCTCAGACTACACTGAAGCTTTCTTT.

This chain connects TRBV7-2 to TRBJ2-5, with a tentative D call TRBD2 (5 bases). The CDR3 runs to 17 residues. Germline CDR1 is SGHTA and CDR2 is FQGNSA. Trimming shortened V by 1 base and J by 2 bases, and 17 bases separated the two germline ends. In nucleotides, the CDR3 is TGTGCCAGCAGCTTAGTAGCAGCGGCGGCCCCTCAAGAGACCCAGTACTTC. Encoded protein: CASSLVAAAAPQETQYF.

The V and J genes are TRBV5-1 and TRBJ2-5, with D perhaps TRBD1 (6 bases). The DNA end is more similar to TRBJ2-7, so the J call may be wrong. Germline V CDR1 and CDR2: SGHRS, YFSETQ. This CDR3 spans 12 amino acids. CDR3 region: CASSWDTYEQYF. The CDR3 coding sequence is TGCGCCAGCAGCTGGGACACCTACGAGCAGTACTTC.

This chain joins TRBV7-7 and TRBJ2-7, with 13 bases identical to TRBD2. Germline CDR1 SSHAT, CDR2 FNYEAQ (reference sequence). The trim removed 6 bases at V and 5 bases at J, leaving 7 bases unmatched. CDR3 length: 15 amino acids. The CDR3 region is CASSGLAGELHEQYF. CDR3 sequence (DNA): TGTGCCAGCAGTGGACTAGCGGGAGAACTCCACGAGCAGTACTTC.

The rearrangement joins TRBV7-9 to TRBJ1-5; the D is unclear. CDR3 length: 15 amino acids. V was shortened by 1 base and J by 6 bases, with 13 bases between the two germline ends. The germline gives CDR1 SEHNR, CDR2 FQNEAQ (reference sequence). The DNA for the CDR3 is TGTGCCAGCAGCTTAGGGACGGGGAATGGTCAGCCCCAGCATTTT. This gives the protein CASSLGTGNGQPQHF.